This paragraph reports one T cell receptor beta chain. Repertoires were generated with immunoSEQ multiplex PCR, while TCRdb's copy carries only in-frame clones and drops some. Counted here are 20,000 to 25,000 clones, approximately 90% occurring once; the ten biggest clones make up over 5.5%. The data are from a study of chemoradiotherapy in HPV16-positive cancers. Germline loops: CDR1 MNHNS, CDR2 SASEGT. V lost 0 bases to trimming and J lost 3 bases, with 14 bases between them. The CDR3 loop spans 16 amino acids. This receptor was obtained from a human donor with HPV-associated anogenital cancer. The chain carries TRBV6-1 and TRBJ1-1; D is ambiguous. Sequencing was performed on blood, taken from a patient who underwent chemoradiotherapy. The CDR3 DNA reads TGTGCCAGCAGTGAAGCGCTTCTGGCGAGGGACACTGAAGCTTTCTTT. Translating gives CASSEALLARDTEAFF.